This T cell receptor (beta chain) was found in a study of identifying expanded T cells in peripheral blood. Findings and limits, study-wide: Roughly 1.2 clones differed between technical replicates, versus about 15 and 19 over time. Clone count variance between roughly 2-week samples rose with total template count.

The V segment lost 4 bases and the J segment 7 bases; nucleotides outside the gene matches: 7. The V gene's germline CDR1 is SQVTM and CDR2 ANQGSEA. This CDR3 spans 14 amino acids. With regard to this clone: Its matching antigen is unknown.

Sequencing used immunoSEQ multiplex PCR; TCRdb keeps in-frame clones, though not all of them. The sample holds 100,000 to 150,000 clones, approximately 86% seen once. The chain uses TRBV29-1 and TRBJ2-2, with 9 bases fitting TRBD2. The sample was blood. The sequence derives from a person between 18 and 70 years old in good health. The CDR3 coding sequence is TGCAGCGTTGGGGGACTAGCTGATGGCGGGGAGCTGTTTTTT. Protein product: CSVGGLADGGELFF.